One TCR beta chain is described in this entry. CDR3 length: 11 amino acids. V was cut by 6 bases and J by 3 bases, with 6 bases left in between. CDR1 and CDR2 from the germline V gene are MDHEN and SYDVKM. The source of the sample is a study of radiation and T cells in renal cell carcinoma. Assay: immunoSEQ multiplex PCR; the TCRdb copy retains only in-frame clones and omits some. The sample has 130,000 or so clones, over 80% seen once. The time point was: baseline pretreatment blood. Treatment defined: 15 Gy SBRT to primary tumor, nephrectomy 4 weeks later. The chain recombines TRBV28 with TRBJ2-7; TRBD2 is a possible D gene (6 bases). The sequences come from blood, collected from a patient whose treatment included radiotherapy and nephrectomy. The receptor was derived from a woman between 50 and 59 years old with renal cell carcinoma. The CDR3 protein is CASREGYEQYF. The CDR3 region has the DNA TGTGCCAGCAGGGAGGGCTACGAGCAGTACTTC. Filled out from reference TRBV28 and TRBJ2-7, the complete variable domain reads DVKVTQSSRYLVKRTGEKVFLECVQDMDHENMFWYRQDPGLGLRLIYFSYDVKMKEKGDIPEGYSVSREKKERFSLILESASTNQTSMYLCASREGYEQYFGPGTRLTVT.